Shown below are 7 T cell receptor beta chains from a single sample sequenced in a study of blood T cells in healthy people across ages. For the second PCR, which ran for 7 to 11 cycles, a sample-barcoded 5' primer and a J-beta primer mix were used. TCRdb reprocessed the 5' RACE reads with MiXCR, giving one entry per CDR3 protein. In the table there are 630,000 or so distinct CDR3 sequences, 32% of which are singletons. Material for sequencing was blood. Every receptor here comes from a woman older than 75 in good health.

This clonotype was found many times. The V call is TRBV29-1, the J call TRBJ2-7; 10 nucleotides align to TRBD1. The CDR3 covers 14 residues. After removal of 6 bases from V and 5 bases from J, the junction contained 10 bases not matched to a gene. The V gene's germline CDR1 is SQVTM and CDR2 ANQGSEA. CDR3 sequence reads: CSVRHPGQGHEQYF. The CDR3 nucleotides are TGCAGCGTGCGACACCCGGGACAGGGGCACGAGCAGTACTTC.

On this clonotype itself: A much more abundant neighbour one base away suggests this may be a read error. The gene calls are TRBV10-3 and TRBJ2-7; unclear D gene. The germline gives CDR1 ENHRY, CDR2 SYGVKD. The CDR3 extends over 15 amino acids. The V gene lost 0 bases and the J gene lost 0 bases, with 9 bases spanning the gap. The CDR3 sequence: CAISESTRISYEQYF. The CDR3 bases are TGTGCCATCAGTGAGTCGACAAGGATCTCCTACGAGCAGTACTTC.

V gene TRBV27 combines with J gene TRBJ2-6; D not certain. The V end was cut by 6 bases, the J end by 5 bases, with 23 bases between. Germline assignment: CDR1 MNHEY and CDR2 SMNVEV (reference sequence). The CDR3 is 18 amino acids. The CDR3 DNA follows: TGTGCCAGCAGCTCGATCAGCCAAATCATATCCTGGGCCAACGTCCTGACTTTC. Translating it yields CASSSISQIISWANVLTF.

This clonotype was detected a few times. The chain combines TRBV6-2 or TRBV6-3 with TRBJ1-5; no reliable D call. Germline assignment: CDR1 MNHEY and CDR2 SVGEGT. This CDR3 region has 18 residues. V was pared by 7 bases and J by 0 bases, with 22 bases between. As DNA, the CDR3 is TGTGCCAGCACCCGAGTCGGGTTGGGAGGATATAGCAATCAGCCCCAGCATTTT. Translation gives CASTRVGLGGYSNQPQHF.

Ten or more counts support this clonotype. CDR3 bases: TGTGCCAGCAGTGAAGCTCGAGGGCTCAGAGGCTACACCTTC. It translates to CASSEARGLRGYTF. The J gene is TRBJ1-2, the V gene TRBV2; D unresolved. Deletions cut 0 bases from V and 8 bases from J, with 13 bases between. CDR1 and CDR2 from the germline V gene are SNHLY and FYNNEI. This CDR3 region has 14 residues. Looking up the rest from reference TRBV2 and TRBJ1-2 gives the full variable domain: EPEVTQTPSHQVTQMGQEVILRCVPISNHLYFYWYRQILGQKVEFLVSFYNNEISEKSEIFDDQFSVERPDGSNFTLKIRSTKLEDSAMYFCASSEARGLRGYTFGSGTRLTVV.

This clonotype was observed many times. The rearrangement uses TRBV20-1 and TRBJ2-1; 10 bases are a match to TRBD2. The CDR3 is 14 residues long. CDR1 is DFQATT and CDR2 is SNEGSKA in the germline V gene (reference sequence). V gave up 3 bases and J gave up 7 bases; unmatched junction bases: 6. CDR3 protein: CSARQRGGRNEQFF. For the CDR3, the DNA is TGCAGTGCTAGGCAGCGGGGGGGCCGGAATGAGCAGTTCTTC.

About this clonotype: A much larger clonotype is one base distant, so this may be a read error. The chain carries TRBV20-1 and TRBJ2-1; D call uncertain. The V end was cut by 2 bases, the J end by 12 bases, with 11 bases between. Germline V gene data show CDR1 as DFQATT and CDR2 as SNEGSKA (reference sequence). The CDR3 totals 11 residues. CDR3 DNA sequence: TGCAGTGCTAGATCTGTTCATGTGCAGTTCTTC. Amino acids: CSARSVHVQFF.